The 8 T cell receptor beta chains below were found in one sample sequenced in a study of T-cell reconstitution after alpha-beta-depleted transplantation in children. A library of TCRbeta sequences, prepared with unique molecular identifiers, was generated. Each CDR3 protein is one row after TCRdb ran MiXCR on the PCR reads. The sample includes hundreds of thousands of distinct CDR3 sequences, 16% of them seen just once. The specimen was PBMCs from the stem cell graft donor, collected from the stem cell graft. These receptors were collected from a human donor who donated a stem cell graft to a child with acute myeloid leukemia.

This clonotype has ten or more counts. CDR3 protein: CASSQGRRGYTF. CDR3 sequence (DNA): TGTGCCAGCAGCCAAGGACGCCGGGGCTACACCTTC. This chain connects TRBV7-9 to TRBJ1-2; unclear D gene. CDR1 is SEHNR, CDR2 FQNEAQ, per germline (reference sequence). The V and J ends lost 5 bases and 8 bases respectively, with 12 bases between them. This CDR3 has 12 residues.

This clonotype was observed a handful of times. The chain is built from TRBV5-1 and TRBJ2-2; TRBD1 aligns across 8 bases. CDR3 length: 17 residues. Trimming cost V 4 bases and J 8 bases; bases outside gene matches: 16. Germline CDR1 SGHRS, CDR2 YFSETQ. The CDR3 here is CASSPAPDRVITGELFF. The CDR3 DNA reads TGCGCCAGCAGCCCCGCCCCGGACAGGGTCATCACTGGGGAGCTGTTTTTT.

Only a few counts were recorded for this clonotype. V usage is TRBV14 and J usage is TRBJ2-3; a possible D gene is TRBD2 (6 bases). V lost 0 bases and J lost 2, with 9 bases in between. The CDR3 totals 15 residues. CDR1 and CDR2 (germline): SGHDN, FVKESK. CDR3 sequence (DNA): TGTGCCAGCAGCCAAGAGCGCGGGATCACAGATACGCAGTATTTT. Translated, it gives CASSQERGITDTQYF.

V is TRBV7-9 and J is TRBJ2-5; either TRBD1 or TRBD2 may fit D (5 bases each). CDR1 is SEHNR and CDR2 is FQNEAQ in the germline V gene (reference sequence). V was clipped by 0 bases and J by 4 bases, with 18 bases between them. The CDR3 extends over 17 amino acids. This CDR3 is CASSLARGEGLRETQYF. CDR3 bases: TGTGCCAGCAGCTTAGCAAGGGGAGAAGGCCTCCGAGAGACCCAGTACTTC.

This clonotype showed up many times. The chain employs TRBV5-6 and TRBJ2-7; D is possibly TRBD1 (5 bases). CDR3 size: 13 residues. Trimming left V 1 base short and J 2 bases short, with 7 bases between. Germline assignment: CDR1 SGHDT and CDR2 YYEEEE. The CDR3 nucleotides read TGTGCCAGCAGCTTGCGCAGGGCCTACGAGCAGTACTTC. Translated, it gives CASSLRRAYEQYF.

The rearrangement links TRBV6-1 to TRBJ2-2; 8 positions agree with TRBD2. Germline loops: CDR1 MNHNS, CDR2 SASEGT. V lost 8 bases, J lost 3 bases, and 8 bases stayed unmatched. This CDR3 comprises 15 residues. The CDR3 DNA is TGTGCCAGCGAAGACGTAGCGGGGTACACCGGGGAGCTGTTTTTT. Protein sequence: CASEDVAGYTGELFF.

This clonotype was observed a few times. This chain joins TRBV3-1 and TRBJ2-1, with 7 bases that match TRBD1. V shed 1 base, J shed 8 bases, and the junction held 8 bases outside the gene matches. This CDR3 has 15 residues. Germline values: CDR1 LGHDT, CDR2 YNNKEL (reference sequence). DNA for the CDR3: TGTGCCAGCAGCCAAGGACAGGGTAGGATGTATGAGCAGTTCTTC. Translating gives CASSQGQGRMYEQFF.

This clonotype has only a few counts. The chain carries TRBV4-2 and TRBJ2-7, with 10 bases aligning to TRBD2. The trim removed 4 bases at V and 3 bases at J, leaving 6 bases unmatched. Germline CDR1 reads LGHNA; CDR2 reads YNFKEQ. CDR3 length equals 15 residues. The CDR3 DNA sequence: TGTGCCAGCAGCCCCGATACTAGCGGGGTCTACGAGCAGTACGTC. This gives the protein CASSPDTSGVYEQYV.